This TCR beta chain was sequenced during a study of shared clonotypes between healthy human individuals. TCRdb's table, derived via immunoSEQ multiplex PCR, lists solely in-frame clones and lacks some. The sample shows some 2,000,000 clones, under 97% of them seen only once. J lost 8 bases, V lost 0 bases, and 5 bases had no gene match. Germline CDR1 is MNHEY and CDR2 is SVGAGI. This CDR3 has 15 residues. V and J are TRBV6-5 and TRBJ1-5, with 9 bases matching TRBD1. The sequenced sample consisted of naive CD4+ T cells sorted from blood. Subset of the sample: CD45RA+ positively selected. The TCR originated in a man younger than 35 in good health. The DNA of the CDR3 is TGTGCCAGCAGTTACTCGGGACAGGGTGGTAAGCCCCAGCATTTT. Translating gives CASSYSGQGGKPQHF.